This T cell receptor beta chain originates from a study of hypomethylating agent response in myelodysplastic syndrome. Study outcomes and limitations: After hypomethylating agent treatment, diversity and clonality showed no significant change, overall or by response.

This clone appeared once. Antigen: not known. Two replicates of about 200 ng each gave 400 ng DNA per sample, survey resolution. Sequencing was performed with immunoSEQ multiplex PCR; in TCRdb, only in-frame clones are kept and a portion is missing. The profile shows about 4,500 clones, 84% of them singletons. Germline values: CDR1 LNHNV, CDR2 YYDKDF (reference sequence). This CDR3 spans 15 amino acids. With 0 bases removed from V and 0 bases from J, the gap between germline ends came to 9 bases. This sample comprised bone marrow, obtained before or after starting hypomethylating agent treatment for myelodysplastic syndrome (not recorded which). The V call is TRBV15, the J call TRBJ2-7; D unresolved. The TCR originated in a human donor with myelodysplastic syndrome. CDR3 region: CATSRDYATSYEQYF. The CDR3 DNA follows: TGTGCCACCAGCAGAGATTACGCCACCTCCTACGAGCAGTACTTC.